Detailed here is one T cell receptor (beta chain). As yet, its antigen is unknown. The length of the CDR3 is 15 residues. Germline V gene data show CDR1 as MNHEY and CDR2 as SVGAGI. The ends lost 6 bases at V and 2 bases at J; junction bases unmatched: 10. This sample was included in a study of a mutant IDH1 vaccine in newly diagnosed glioma. The wider study: Eight vaccine injections were given to patients in weeks 1, 3, 5, 7, 11, 15, 19 and 23. Most patients had radiochemotherapy with temozolomide before enrollment; others had one alone. Onset of vaccination occurred 4-6 weeks following radiotherapy alone, or with temozolomide cycles.

Time point in this sample: week 11, during vaccination. Topical imiquimod was applied with each vaccine dose, which held 300 ug of mutant IDH1 20-mer peptide. The data were produced by immunoSEQ multiplex PCR, yet TCRdb's version contains in-frame clones alone and is incomplete. The sample shows 60,000 or so clones, about nine tenths of them seen only once. This chain links TRBV6-5 with TRBJ2-7, with 7 nucleotides matching TRBD2. Sample: PBMCs, taken from a glioma patient whose treatment included an IDH1 peptide vaccine. This sequence was found in a man aged 35 to 55 with glioma. CDR3 loop: CASRDPSGYPYEQYF. DNA for the CDR3: TGTGCCAGCAGGGACCCTAGCGGTTATCCCTACGAGCAGTACTTC.